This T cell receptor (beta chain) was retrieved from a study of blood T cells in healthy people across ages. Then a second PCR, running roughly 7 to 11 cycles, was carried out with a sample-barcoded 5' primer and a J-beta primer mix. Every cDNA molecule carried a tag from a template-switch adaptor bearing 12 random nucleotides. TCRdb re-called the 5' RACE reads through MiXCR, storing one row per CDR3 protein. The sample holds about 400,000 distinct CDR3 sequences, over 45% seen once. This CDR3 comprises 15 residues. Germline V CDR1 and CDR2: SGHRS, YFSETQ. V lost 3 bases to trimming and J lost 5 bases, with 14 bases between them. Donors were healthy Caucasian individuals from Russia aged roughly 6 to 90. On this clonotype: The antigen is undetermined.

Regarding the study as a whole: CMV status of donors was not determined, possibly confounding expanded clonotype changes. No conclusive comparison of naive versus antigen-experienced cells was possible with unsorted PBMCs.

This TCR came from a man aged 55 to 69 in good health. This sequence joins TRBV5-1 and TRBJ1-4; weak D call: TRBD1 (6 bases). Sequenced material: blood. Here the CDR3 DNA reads TGCGCCAGCAGCTCTTCCGGACAGCCCAATGAAAAACTGTTTTTT. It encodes CASSSSGQPNEKLFF.